Described below is a single T cell receptor beta chain sequence and its context. Its cognate antigen is unknown. Per donor, a minimum of one pre-ART and a minimum of two post-ART PBMC samples were available. The United States was where all participants with HIV were treated. Trimming pared 6 bases from V and 5 bases from J, leaving 20 bases between. Per germline, CDR1 MNHEY and CDR2 SMNVEV (reference sequence). CDR3 length: 15 residues. This sample is part of a study of long-term antiretroviral therapy in people with HIV. Looking at the study overall: There is a gap of about a decade between the earliest samples and the later 2015 immediate-ART recommendation.

Findings and limits, study-wide: Whereas controls had wider CDR3 length ranges, HIV repertoires had narrower ones.

Assay version v3.0 of immunoSEQ was used, and it was run at survey level. Repertoires were generated with immunoSEQ multiplex PCR, while TCRdb's copy carries only in-frame clones and drops some. This table has roughly 20,000 clones, roughly 86% appearing once. The V call is TRBV27, the J call TRBJ2-7; D remains unclear. The clonotype was recovered from a man aged 40-50 years with HIV. Sample: unsorted PBMCs, taken 0.5 years after starting antiretroviral therapy. The CDR3 DNA reads as TGTGCCAGCAGCCCCCTGGGGTCCGCCTTCGACGAGCAGTACTTC. Its translation is CASSPLGSAFDEQYF.